The 30 T cell receptor beta chains below were found in one sample sequenced in a study of OX40 agonist ivuxolimab in advanced cancers. Some clones are missing from TCRdb's copy, which holds only in-frame ones; the method was immunoSEQ multiplex PCR. The data contain fewer than 100,000 clones, 89% of them singletons. The source material was CD4+ or CD8+ T cells sorted from blood, sampled in a trial of the OX40 agonist ivuxolimab. These receptors were taken from an adult with an advanced solid tumor such as melanoma, head and neck, liver or kidney cancer.

The V gene is TRBV28, the J gene TRBJ1-2; D is undetermined. Between the trimmed V and J ends, which lost 7 bases and 4 bases, there was a span of 13 bases. CDR3 length: 13 amino acids. The germline V gene encodes CDR1 MDHEN and CDR2 SYDVKM. The CDR3 region has the DNA TGTGCCAGCACTATTTCGGCAGCCTATGGCTACACCTTC. This encodes CASTISAAYGYTF.

The rearrangement joins TRBV7-9 to TRBJ2-5, with 7 bases identical to TRBD2. This CDR3 has 15 residues. Germline V gives CDR1 SEHNR, CDR2 FQNEAQ (reference sequence). With V trimmed by 5 bases and J by 5 bases, 11 bases remained unmatched. CDR3 loop: CASSPEWGGRETQYF. The CDR3 region has the DNA TGTGCCAGCAGCCCCGAATGGGGGGGACGGGAGACCCAGTACTTC.

The chain employs TRBV4-2 and TRBJ2-1; 9 bases are a match to TRBD2. The germline CDR1 and CDR2 sequences are LGHNA and YNFKEQ. This CDR3 is 14 amino acids long. V lost 4 bases to trimming and J lost 10 bases; unmatched junction nucleotides: 8. The CDR3 spells CASSRLTSGDEQFF. The CDR3 nucleotides are TGTGCCAGCAGCCGGTTGACTAGCGGAGACGAGCAGTTCTTC.

The J gene is TRBJ1-1, the V gene TRBV20-1; D may be TRBD1 (6 bases). The CDR3 consists of 11 residues. Germline CDR1 DFQATT, CDR2 SNEGSKA (reference sequence). V dropped 5 bases and J dropped 9 bases, with 13 bases sitting between them. The CDR3 spells CSASMDSKAFF. The CDR3 DNA reads TGCAGTGCTTCAATGGACAGTAAAGCTTTCTTT.

This chain links TRBV28 with TRBJ1-2; tentatively, D is TRBD1 (5 bases). Trimming removed 6 bases from V and 4 bases from J, with 15 bases in between. CDR1 and CDR2 (germline): MDHEN, SYDVKM. CDR3 length equals 14 residues. The CDR3 here is CASSIIGAVYGYTF. The CDR3 bases are TGTGCCAGCAGCATAATTGGGGCGGTCTATGGCTACACCTTC.

The gene calls are TRBV5-1 and TRBJ2-7, with D maybe TRBD2 (7 bases). Germline lookup yields CDR1 SGHRS and CDR2 YFSETQ. Trimming took 4 bases from V and 2 from J, leaving 16 bases between them. The CDR3 is 15 amino acids. CDR3 nucleotides: TGCGCCAGCAGCCCCATGGCGGGGGCGCCCTACGAGCAGTACTTC. Amino acids: CASSPMAGAPYEQYF.

This chain joins TRBV6-1 and TRBJ1-2; possible D gene TRBD1, 5 bases. CDR3 length: 12 amino acids. V lost 4 bases and J lost 8, with 11 bases in between. The germline V gene encodes CDR1 MNHNS and CDR2 SASEGT. The DNA of the CDR3 is TGTGCCAGCAGTGTTTGGGGGGTCGGCTACACCTTC. This sequence encodes CASSVWGVGYTF.

This chain links TRBV11-2 with TRBJ2-3; no clear D. Germline CDR1 SGHAT, CDR2 FQNNGV. The germline V and J ends were trimmed by 1 base and 10 bases, with 12 bases remaining between them. The CDR3 contains 13 residues. The CDR3 nucleotides are TGTGCCAGCAGCTTAGGTTCAGGAAGTGCGCAGTATTTT. Translation gives CASSLGSGSAQYF. Using reference TRBV11-2 and TRBJ2-3 for the parts outside the CDR3, the full variable domain is EAGVAQSPRYKIIEKRQSVAFWCNPISGHATLYWYQQILGQGPKLLIQFQNNGVVDDSQLPKDRFSAERLKGVDSTLKIQPAKLEDSAVYLCASSLGSGSAQYFGPGTRLTVL.

The CDR3 region is CASSPRDRAHEAFF. CDR3 DNA sequence: TGTGCCAGCAGCCCACGGGACAGGGCTCATGAAGCTTTCTTT. The V call is TRBV7-2, the J call TRBJ1-1; 9 bases match TRBD1. This CDR3 comprises 14 residues. Germline loops: CDR1 SGHTA, CDR2 FQGNSA. Trimming removed 5 bases from V and 7 bases from J; junction bases left unmatched: 8.

This chain uses TRBV5-1 with TRBJ2-1; no firm D call. Trimming removed 0 bases at V and 0 bases at J, with 10 bases between. This CDR3 comprises 16 residues. Germline-derived CDR1 and CDR2 are SGHRS and YFSETQ. The CDR3 loop reads CASSLVSGSSYNEQFF. CDR3 sequence (DNA): TGCGCCAGCAGCTTGGTGTCGGGTTCCTCCTACAATGAGCAGTTCTTC.

In this sample, this clone turned up once. Here the CDR3 DNA reads TGTGCCAGCAGCCTGGGGGAGAATGAGCAGTTCTTC. This translates into CASSLGENEQFF. V usage is TRBV5-6 and J usage is TRBJ2-1, with D possibly called TRBD1 or TRBD2 (5 bases each). CDR1 is SGHDT, CDR2 YYEEEE, per germline. The CDR3 totals 12 residues. Between the trimmed V and J ends, which lost 4 bases and 7 bases, there was a span of 9 bases.

V usage is TRBV5-1 and J usage is TRBJ2-2; D is perhaps TRBD2 (5 bases). The germline V gene encodes CDR1 SGHRS and CDR2 YFSETQ. The ends were cut back, 2 bases at V and 9 bases at J, with 14 bases in the middle. CDR3 size: 14 residues. The CDR3, as DNA: TGCGCCAGCAGCTTAGGACTGTCGTGGCGGGAGCTGTTTTTT. It yields the protein CASSLGLSWRELFF.

The chain uses TRBV4-2 and TRBJ1-4; D not certain. The germline CDR1 and CDR2 sequences are LGHNA and YNFKEQ. V lost 4 bases and J lost 0, with 21 bases in between. This CDR3 comprises 19 residues. The CDR3 reads CASSPPIARSFTTNEKLFF. In DNA, the CDR3 is TGTGCCAGCAGCCCCCCAATCGCCCGGTCCTTCACAACTAATGAAAAACTGTTTTTT.

The chain has TRBV10-2 and TRBJ2-7; 8 bases map to TRBD1. The J segment lost 2 bases and the V segment lost 0 bases, leaving 3 bases of the junction unmatched. Looked up from germline, CDR1 is WSHSY and CDR2 is SAAADI. This CDR3 spans 15 amino acids. Here the CDR3 reads CASSESGDRTYEQYF. DNA of the CDR3: TGCGCCAGCAGTGAGTCAGGGGACAGGACCTACGAGCAGTACTTC.

The V gene is TRBV29-1, the J gene TRBJ1-2; no firm D call. The V end lost 6 bases, the J end lost 8 bases, and 7 bases lay between the germline ends. The CDR3 covers 9 residues. Looked up from germline, CDR1 is SQVTM and CDR2 is ANQGSEA. As DNA, the CDR3 is TGCAGCGTGCTAGAGGGCTACACCTTC. Its protein product is CSVLEGYTF.

CDR3 DNA: TGCGCCAGCAGCGTGGGCAGCAATAATTCACCCCTCCACTTT. Protein: CASSVGSNNSPLHF. The gene calls are TRBV5-1 and TRBJ1-6; no clear D. Deletions cut 4 bases from V and 5 bases from J, with 10 bases between. This CDR3 has 14 residues. CDR1 and CDR2 (germline): SGHRS, YFSETQ.

CDR3 loop: CASSSQGVGYTF. The CDR3 coding sequence is TGCGCCAGCAGCTCACAGGGAGTAGGCTACACCTTC. The chain couples TRBV5-1 to TRBJ1-2, with a weak D call TRBD1 (6 bases). Germline V gene lookup returns CDR1 SGHRS and CDR2 YFSETQ. Trimming shortened V by 3 bases and J by 8 bases, and 11 bases separated the two germline ends. This CDR3 region has 12 residues.

This sequence joins TRBV7-2 and TRBJ2-5; 9 bases fit TRBD2. The V segment lost 5 bases and the J segment 0 bases; nucleotides outside the gene matches: 4. The CDR3 contains 15 residues. In germline, CDR1 is SGHTA, CDR2 FQGNSA. The CDR3 nucleotides are TGTGCCAGCAGCACCGGGACTAGCAACCAAGAGACCCAGTACTTC. This codes for CASSTGTSNQETQYF.

The rearrangement joins TRBV7-2 to TRBJ2-7, with 12 bases fitting TRBD1. V lost 4 bases to trimming and J lost 7 bases; unmatched junction nucleotides: 11. Looked up from germline, CDR1 is SGHTA and CDR2 is FQGNSA. CDR3 length equals 16 residues. The DNA of the CDR3 is TGTGCCAGCAGCTCCGGCTGGGGACAGGGGGCATGGGAGCAGTACTTC. It specifies CASSSGWGQGAWEQYF.

This chain connects TRBV5-1 to TRBJ2-1; D may be TRBD2 (6 bases). The CDR3 contains 14 residues. Trimming shortened V by 0 bases and J by 5 bases, and 9 bases separated the two germline ends. Germline assignment: CDR1 SGHRS and CDR2 YFSETQ. CDR3 sequence (DNA): TGCGCCAGCAGCTTGGTAGCGGCGAACAATGAGCAGTTCTTC. Amino acids: CASSLVAANNEQFF.

CDR3 region: CAISEGTGSNQPQHF. The DNA of the CDR3 is TGTGCCATCAGTGAGGGGACAGGGTCCAATCAGCCCCAGCATTTT. J is TRBJ1-5 and V is TRBV10-3, with 9 bases that match TRBD1. CDR1 is ENHRY, CDR2 SYGVKD, per germline. The CDR3 spans 15 residues. The V and J ends lost 2 bases and 3 bases, in that order; junction bases with no gene match: 2.

This chain links TRBV28 with TRBJ1-1; the D is unclear. Trimming stripped 3 bases from V and 4 bases from J, with 6 bases between. Germline CDR1 MDHEN, CDR2 SYDVKM. The CDR3 extends over 12 amino acids. DNA for the CDR3: TGTGCCAGCAGTTTTCCGGGCACTGAAGCTTTCTTT. This codes for CASSFPGTEAFF.

The J gene is TRBJ1-3, the V gene TRBV6-1, with a tentative D call TRBD1 (6 bases). Trimming cost V 8 bases and J 3 bases, with 14 bases left between them. CDR1 and CDR2 (germline): MNHNS, SASEGT. This CDR3 has 14 amino acids. CDR3 region: CASGLRGFGNTIYF. In DNA, the CDR3 is TGTGCCAGCGGACTCAGGGGATTTGGAAACACCATATATTTT.

The V gene is TRBV10-1, the J gene TRBJ2-5; D is unresolved. Judging by the DNA end, TRBJ2-7 fits better; the J call may be wrong. This CDR3 region has 14 residues. Germline CDR1 reads WNHNN; CDR2 reads SYGVQD (reference sequence). The CDR3 is CASSDSRSSYEQYF. Written as DNA, the CDR3 is TGCGCCAGCAGTGATAGCAGAAGCTCCTACGAGCAGTACTTC.

The rearrangement joins TRBV5-1 to TRBJ2-2, with D unresolved. The V and J ends lost 2 bases and 2 bases respectively, with 7 bases between them. The CDR3 runs to 14 residues. Germline CDR1 is SGHRS and CDR2 is YFSETQ. CDR3 sequence (DNA): TGCGCCAGCAGCTTACTTAGCAACACCGGGGAGCTGTTTTTT. As protein: CASSLLSNTGELFF.

This sequence joins TRBV6-5 and TRBJ1-5; the D gene is possibly TRBD1 (5 bases). The ends were cut back, 2 bases at V and 5 bases at J, with 7 bases in the middle. The CDR3 loop spans 13 amino acids. CDR1 and CDR2 (germline): MNHEY, SVGAGI. This CDR3 is CASSYAGHQPQHF. As DNA, the CDR3 is TGTGCCAGCAGTTACGCGGGACATCAGCCCCAGCATTTT.

This chain links TRBV7-2 with TRBJ2-1; D is perhaps TRBD1 or TRBD2 (5 bases each). Trimming shortened V by 8 bases and J by 2 bases, and 13 bases separated the two germline ends. The V gene's germline CDR1 is SGHTA and CDR2 FQGNSA. The CDR3 is made up of 14 amino acids. The CDR3: CASAPVGPYNEQFF. The CDR3 region has the DNA TGTGCCAGCGCCCCGGTGGGACCCTACAATGAGCAGTTCTTC.

The rearrangement joins TRBV25-1 to TRBJ2-7; 9 nucleotides agree with TRBD2. This CDR3 region has 14 residues. V shed 4 bases and J 3 bases; nucleotides not matched to a gene: 4. Germline V lookup: CDR1 MGHDK, CDR2 SYGVNS. The DNA for the CDR3 is TGTGCCAGCAGTGCTAGCGGGACCCTCTACGAGCAGTACTTC. Translating gives CASSASGTLYEQYF.

The gene calls are TRBV6-6 and TRBJ2-2; D is unresolved. The CDR3 extends over 14 amino acids. CDR1 MNHNY and CDR2 SVGAGI come from the germline V gene (reference sequence). V was clipped by 2 bases and J by 7 bases, with 11 bases between them. CDR3 region: CASSYLPRGGELFF. DNA of the CDR3: TGTGCCAGCAGTTACCTCCCCCGAGGCGGGGAGCTGTTTTTT.

The J gene is TRBJ1-4, the V gene TRBV7-6; D ambiguous. The CDR3 is made up of 15 amino acids. CDR1 and CDR2 from the germline V gene are SGHVS and FNYEAQ. Trimming pared 0 bases from V and 8 bases from J, leaving 13 bases between. CDR3 coding DNA: TGTGCCAGCAGCTTAGCGCAGGACCCTGAAGAAAAACTGTTTTTT. Translating gives CASSLAQDPEEKLFF.